This T cell receptor beta chain was documented in a study of beta chain features in type 1 diabetes. The entirety of the isolated RNA underwent reverse transcription, so expressed TCRB transcripts were sequenced. Sequencing was performed with immunoSEQ multiplex PCR; in TCRdb, only in-frame clones are kept and a portion is missing. The repertoire has 400,000 to 600,000 clones, roughly 30% of them found once; the top ten carry around 0.065%. CDR1 and CDR2 (germline): MNHEY, SVGAGI. Deletions cut 2 bases from V and 9 bases from J, with 19 bases between. The length of the CDR3 is 15 residues. The rearrangement joins TRBV6-5 to TRBJ2-5; maybe TRBD1 (6 bases). The TCR sequence derives from a man aged 18 to 29 in good health. The sequenced sample was naive CD4+ T cells from blood. The CDR3 here is CASSYGGGQLKAQYF. CDR3 nucleotides: TGTGCCAGCAGTTACGGAGGCGGACAGTTAAAGGCCCAGTACTTC.